Listed below are T cell receptor beta chains from one sample, sequenced in a study of T cells in Graves' hyperthyroidism and ophthalmopathy. A single record per CDR3 protein comes from TCRdb applying MiXCR to the multiplex PCR reads. The table includes approximately 600,000 distinct CDR3 sequences, around 15% detected once. Sample: blood. The receptors shown here come from a woman in her twenties or thirties with Graves' hyperthyroidism. The CDR3 runs from the conserved cysteine through the conserved F or W. D genes are given only for firm matches. Only part of the rows carry a size: once, few, many, or a class if the clone is expanded.

clone_size | j_call | d_call | v_call | cdr3_nt | cdr3_aa
few | TRBJ2-1 | NA | TRBV10-3 | TGTGCCATCAGAGAGACAGGTGAAGGCCTTATCTACAATGAGCAGTTCTTC | CAIRETGEGLIYNEQFF
many | TRBJ2-1 | TRBD1 | TRBV27 | TGTGCCAGCAGTTTCGTACAGGGGGTTTATGAGCAGTTCTTC | CASSFVQGVYEQFF
NA | TRBJ1-5 | NA | TRBV28 | TGTGCCAGCAGTTTTTTAGGGGTTGGTCAGCCCCAGCATTTT | CASSFLGVGQPQHF
many | TRBJ1-2 | NA | TRBV7-2 | TGTGCCAGCAGCTTAGTACGGCCTAACTATGGCTACACCTTC | CASSLVRPNYGYTF
many | TRBJ2-7 | NA | TRBV28 | TGTGCCAGCAGTTTAAGAATGGGGAGGCACGAGCAGTACTTC | CASSLRMGRHEQYF
many | TRBJ1-4 | NA | TRBV2 | TGTGCCAGCAGTGAGACGGCAGTAGAACATGAAAAACTGTTTTTT | CASSETAVEHEKLFF
many | TRBJ1-1 | NA | TRBV18 | TGTGCCAGCTCACCACCCTGGGGAACGGGCACTGAAGCTTTCTTT | CASSPPWGTGTEAFF
many | TRBJ1-1 | NA | TRBV20-1 | TGCAGTGCTATGCCAGGACCGAACACTGAAGCTTTCTTT | CSAMPGPNTEAFF
NA | TRBJ2-3 | NA | TRBV15 | TGTGCCACCAGCAGAGGACGGTCAGATACGCAGTATTTT | CATSRGRSDTQYF
NA | TRBJ2-1 | NA | TRBV10-1 | TGCGCCAGCACCCCCCCCGAACAGGGTAGGTACAATGAGCAGTTCTTC | CASTPPEQGRYNEQFF
many | TRBJ2-7 | TRBD1 | TRBV24-1 | TGTGCCACCAGTGGAACCGGGACAGGTGCCTACGAGCAGTACTTC | CATSGTGTGAYEQYF
many | TRBJ1-1 | NA | TRBV6-1 | TGTGCCAGCGCTCCAAGATTGAACACTGAAGCTTTCTTT | CASAPRLNTEAFF
many | TRBJ2-3 | NA | TRBV28 | TGTGCCAGCAGTCTCTTAGGTGCAGGGACAGATACGCAGTATTTT | CASSLLGAGTDTQYF
NA | TRBJ2-2 | NA | TRBV9 | TGTGCCAGCAGCCCGCCTTGGGACGGGGAGCTGGTTTTT | CASSPPWDGELVF
few | TRBJ1-1 | NA | TRBV5-4 | TGTGCCAGCAGCCCGGCGGGGAGAAACCCTGAAGCTTTCTTT | CASSPAGRNPEAFF
NA | TRBJ1-3 | NA | TRBV2 | TGTGCCAGCAAGGACGGCGGGGGAAACACCATATATTTT | CASKDGGGNTIYF
many | TRBJ2-7 | NA | TRBV6-1 | TGTGCCAGCAGTAAAGAGGGGGACTCGGCCTACGAGCAGTACTTC | CASSKEGDSAYEQYF